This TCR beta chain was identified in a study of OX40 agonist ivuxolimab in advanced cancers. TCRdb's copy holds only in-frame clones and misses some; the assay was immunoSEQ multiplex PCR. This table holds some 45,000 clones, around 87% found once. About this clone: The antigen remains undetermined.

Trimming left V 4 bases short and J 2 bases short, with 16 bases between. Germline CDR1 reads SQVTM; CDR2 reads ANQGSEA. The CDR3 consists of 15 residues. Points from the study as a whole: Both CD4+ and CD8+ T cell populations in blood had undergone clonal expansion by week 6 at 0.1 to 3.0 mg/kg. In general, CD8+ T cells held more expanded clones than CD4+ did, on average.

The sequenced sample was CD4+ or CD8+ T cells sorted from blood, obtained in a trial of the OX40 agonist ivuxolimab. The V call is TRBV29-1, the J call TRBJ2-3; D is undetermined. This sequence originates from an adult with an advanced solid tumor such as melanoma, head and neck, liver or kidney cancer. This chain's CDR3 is CSVAIQQTPTDTQYF. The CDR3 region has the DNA TGCAGCGTTGCCATCCAGCAAACTCCCACAGATACGCAGTATTTT.